Shown below are 27 T cell receptor beta chains from a single sample sequenced in a study of siplizumab effects on memory and regulatory T cells. Sequenced by immunoSEQ multiplex PCR; TCRdb stores in-frame clones only, minus some. This sample has around 100,000 clones, with around 94% found just once. The sample consisted of Tregs sorted from blood. Receptors were obtained from a human donor in good health.

This clone was recorded only once. The J gene is TRBJ2-1, the V gene TRBV5-4; 9 nucleotides match TRBD2. V shed 2 bases, J shed 2 bases, and the junction held 2 bases outside the gene matches. CDR1 is SGHNT, CDR2 YYREEE, per germline (reference sequence). The CDR3 is 15 residues long. The CDR3 DNA reads as TGTGCCAGCAGCTTAGCGGGAGGAGCCTACAATGAGCAGTTCTTC. It translates to CASSLAGGAYNEQFF. The complete variable domain, with remaining parts taken from reference TRBV5-4 and TRBJ2-1, reads ETGVTQSPTHLIKTRGQQVTLRCSSQSGHNTVSWYQQALGQGPQFIFQYYREEENGRGNFPPRFSGLQFPNYSSELNVNALELDDSALYLCASSLAGGAYNEQFFGPGTRLTVL.

The CDR3: CASSYQQGLYTEAFF. The CDR3 coding sequence is TGTGCCAGCAGTTACCAACAGGGGCTATACACTGAAGCTTTCTTT. The V and J genes are TRBV6-5 and TRBJ1-1; 7 nucleotides match TRBD1. CDR3 length equals 15 residues. The germline gives CDR1 MNHEY, CDR2 SVGAGI. V lost 2 bases and J lost 3; bases outside the gene matches: 6.

The chain uses TRBV5-1 and TRBJ2-7, with 7 positions matching TRBD2. CDR3 length: 14 amino acids. Germline lookup yields CDR1 SGHRS and CDR2 YFSETQ. Germline trimming cut 7 bases from V and 4 bases from J; bases unmatched to any gene: 11. The CDR3 nucleotides are TGCGCCAGCCGTGAGGGAGGGGCCTTATACGAGCAGTACTTC. It specifies CASREGGALYEQYF.

The rearrangement joins TRBV28 to TRBJ1-4, with TRBD1 identical over 9 bases. After removal of 2 bases from V and 5 bases from J, the junction contained 18 bases not matched to a gene. Looked up from germline, CDR1 is MDHEN and CDR2 is SYDVKM. CDR3 size: 20 residues. This CDR3 reads CASSLVGPGQGPLGNEKLFF. CDR3 sequence (DNA): TGTGCCAGCAGTTTAGTAGGGCCGGGACAGGGACCACTCGGAAATGAAAAACTGTTTTTT.

The V and J genes are TRBV29-1 and TRBJ2-4, with D unclear. The germline V gene has CDR1 SQVTM and CDR2 ANQGSEA. V lost 4 bases, J lost 0 bases, and 7 bases lay in between. CDR3 size: 13 residues. The CDR3 DNA reads as TGCAGCGTTGGTTGGGAAGCCAAAAACATTCAGTACTTC. Translation gives CSVGWEAKNIQYF.

This chain uses TRBV5-4 with TRBJ1-4; D is unresolved. Looked up from germline, CDR1 is SGHNT and CDR2 is YYREEE (reference sequence). The CDR3 has 13 residues. Trimming shortened V by 10 bases and J by 1 base, and 11 bases separated the two germline ends. The CDR3 spells CAGASRTNEKLFF. CDR3 bases: TGTGCCGGAGCCTCGCGAACTAATGAAAAACTGTTTTTT.

CDR3 sequence reads: CASSLEGTTAFF. The CDR3 DNA sequence: TGTGCCAGCAGCTTAGAGGGGACAACCGCTTTCTTT. The chain has TRBV11-2 and TRBJ1-1; D might be TRBD1 (6 bases). The germline V gene encodes CDR1 SGHAT and CDR2 FQNNGV. The length of the CDR3 is 12 residues. With 0 bases removed from V and 11 bases from J, the gap between germline ends came to 10 bases.

This chain uses TRBV7-8 with TRBJ1-3, with 7 bases that match TRBD1. The germline CDR1 and CDR2 sequences are SGHVS and FQNEAQ. V lost 5 bases, J lost 7 bases, and 5 bases stayed unmatched. The CDR3 is made up of 13 amino acids. CDR3 amino acids: CASSQATGNTIYF. DNA for the CDR3: TGTGCCAGCAGCCAAGCGACAGGGAACACCATATATTTT. The whole variable domain, remainder taken from reference TRBV7-8 and TRBJ1-3, is GAGVSQSPRYKVAKRGQDVALRCDPISGHVSLFWYQQALGQGPEFLTYFQNEAQLDKSGLPSDRFFAERPEGSVSTLKIQRTQQEDSAVYLCASSQATGNTIYFGEGSWLTVV.

The CDR3 here is CASSQGFSRTDTQYF. In nucleotides, the CDR3 is TGTGCCAGCAGCCAGGGGTTCTCCCGCACAGATACGCAGTATTTT. The chain recombines TRBV14 with TRBJ2-3; D is unresolved. Per the germline V gene, CDR1 is SGHDN and CDR2 is FVKESK. V gave up 3 bases and J gave up 1 base, with 11 bases separating them. The CDR3 consists of 15 residues.

V usage is TRBV10-3 and J usage is TRBJ1-5; possibly TRBD1 for D (5 bases). Trimming left V 11 bases short and J 7 bases short, with 21 bases between. This CDR3 region has 14 residues. Looked up from germline, CDR1 is ENHRY and CDR2 is SYGVKD. The CDR3, as DNA: TGTGCCTCAGAGGAGGCAGGGATAGTGCAGCCCCAGCATTTT. Translation gives CASEEAGIVQPQHF.

The chain has TRBV5-1 and TRBJ2-3, with D unclear. Trimming took 4 bases from V and 1 from J, leaving 7 bases between them. Germline V gene sequence: CDR1 SGHRS, CDR2 YFSETQ. The CDR3 consists of 13 residues. CDR3 loop: CASSPGRTDTQYF. CDR3 bases: TGCGCCAGCAGCCCGGGCCGCACAGATACGCAGTATTTT.

This chain's CDR3 is CASSLDRGRHGYTF. Here the CDR3 DNA reads TGTGCCAGCAGCTTAGACAGGGGGCGTCATGGCTACACCTTC. This chain uses TRBV11-1 with TRBJ1-2, with 9 nucleotides matching TRBD1. With V trimmed by 1 base and J by 6 bases, 3 bases remained unmatched. This CDR3 spans 14 amino acids. Germline V CDR1 and CDR2: SGHAT, FQDESV (reference sequence).

The J gene is TRBJ2-3, the V gene TRBV4-1; no clear D. The CDR3 loop spans 15 amino acids. Germline CDR1 and CDR2: MGHRA and YSYEKL. V dropped 4 bases and J dropped 0 bases, with 11 bases sitting between them. As DNA, the CDR3 is TGCGCCAGCAGCCGCCCGACAAGGAGCACAGATACGCAGTATTTT. Encoded protein: CASSRPTRSTDTQYF.

V gene TRBV28 combines with J gene TRBJ2-1, with 8 bases that match TRBD1. This CDR3 has 17 amino acids. Germline values: CDR1 MDHEN, CDR2 SYDVKM. V lost 3 bases to trimming and J lost 0 bases; unmatched junction nucleotides: 7. CDR3 nucleotides: TGTGCCAGCAGTTTGCAGGGGGCTCTGAGCTCCTACAATGAGCAGTTCTTC. It is translated as CASSLQGALSSYNEQFF.

The chain couples TRBV5-6 to TRBJ1-2; tentative D call: TRBD1 (6 bases). Germline loops: CDR1 SGHDT, CDR2 YYEEEE. The CDR3 has 13 residues. Trimming removed 5 bases from V and 10 bases from J, with 18 bases in between. CDR3 sequence (DNA): TGTGCCAGCAGGTACGGGACAAAAGGAGACTACACCTTC. This sequence encodes CASRYGTKGDYTF.

This sequence joins TRBV19 and TRBJ1-4; no reliable D call. The CDR3 spans 16 residues. The germline V gene encodes CDR1 LNHDA and CDR2 SQIVND (reference sequence). V was trimmed by 5 bases and J by 0 bases, leaving 13 bases between them. The DNA for the CDR3 is TGTGCCAGTAGTTACGGCAGACAAACAACTAATGAAAAACTGTTTTTT. It translates to CASSYGRQTTNEKLFF. Filled out from reference TRBV19 and TRBJ1-4, the complete variable domain reads DGGITQSPKYLFRKEGQNVTLSCEQNLNHDAMYWYRQDPGQGLRLIYYSQIVNDFQKGDIAEGYSVSREKKESFPLTVTSAQKNPTAFYLCASSYGRQTTNEKLFFGSGTQLSVL.

The rearrangement uses TRBV5-1 and TRBJ2-2; D unclear. The CDR3 has 13 residues. Trimming stripped 4 bases from V and 9 bases from J, with 13 bases between. CDR1 SGHRS and CDR2 YFSETQ come from the germline V gene. The CDR3 spells CASSPVGVRELFF. CDR3 nucleotides: TGCGCCAGCAGCCCGGTTGGAGTACGGGAGCTGTTTTTT. The full variable domain, rest sourced from reference TRBV5-1 and TRBJ2-2, is KAGVTQTPRYLIKTRGQQVTLSCSPISGHRSVSWYQQTPGQGLQFLFEYFSETQRNKGNFPGRFSGRQFSNSRSEMNVSTLELGDSALYLCASSPVGVRELFFGEGSRLTVL.

The CDR3 coding sequence is TGCAGTGCTAGTATAGGAAACGAGCAGTACTTC. Translation: CSASIGNEQYF. The chain is built from TRBV20-1 and TRBJ2-7; D is unresolved. Trimming removed 3 bases at V and 5 bases at J, with 8 bases between. Germline CDR1 is DFQATT and CDR2 is SNEGSKA (reference sequence). CDR3 length equals 11 residues.

This chain links TRBV9 with TRBJ2-5; D gene uncertain. The germline V and J ends were trimmed by 4 bases and 3 bases, with 13 bases remaining between them. This CDR3 region has 14 residues. Per germline, CDR1 SGDLS and CDR2 YYNGEE. The CDR3 sequence is CASSLGWRKETQYF. The CDR3 bases are TGTGCCAGCAGCCTAGGGTGGCGGAAAGAGACCCAGTACTTC.

The chain recombines TRBV10-3 with TRBJ2-7; D is unclear. The germline V and J ends were trimmed by 0 bases and 3 bases, with 9 bases remaining between them. Germline values: CDR1 ENHRY, CDR2 SYGVKD. The CDR3 loop spans 14 amino acids. This CDR3 reads CAISESKGIYEQYF. CDR3 sequence (DNA): TGTGCCATCAGTGAGTCGAAAGGGATCTACGAGCAGTACTTC.

The gene calls are TRBV6-1 and TRBJ2-7; D is uncertain. Trimming shortened V by 8 bases and J by 8 bases, and 10 bases separated the two germline ends. From germline, CDR1 is MNHNS and CDR2 SASEGT. This CDR3 is built from 10 residues. CDR3 DNA: TGTGCCAGCGGCCCCTTAAAGCAGTACTTC. Translated, it gives CASGPLKQYF.

The rearrangement links TRBV18 to TRBJ2-1; D is perhaps TRBD1 or TRBD2 (6 bases each). Trimming removed 0 bases from V and 12 bases from J, with 18 bases in between. The CDR3 contains 15 residues. The V gene's germline CDR1 is KGHSH and CDR2 LQKENI. The CDR3 sequence: CASSPPIVKGGTQFF. DNA for the CDR3: TGTGCCAGCTCACCACCCATCGTTAAAGGGGGGACGCAGTTCTTC.

This chain uses TRBV19 with TRBJ1-5; maybe TRBD1 (5 bases). Germline CDR1 reads LNHDA; CDR2 reads SQIVND (reference sequence). The V and J ends lost 1 base and 3 bases respectively, with 10 bases between them. The CDR3 sequence is 15 residues long. The CDR3 spells CASSIVRGANQPQHF. The DNA for the CDR3 is TGTGCCAGTAGTATAGTGCGAGGGGCCAATCAGCCCCAGCATTTT.

This sequence joins TRBV5-1 and TRBJ2-1, with 11 positions matching TRBD2. The CDR3 extends over 14 amino acids. Germline CDR1 and CDR2: SGHRS and YFSETQ. V shed 0 bases and J 14 bases; nucleotides not matched to a gene: 7. The CDR3 loop reads CASSLGLAGGVEFF. In DNA, the CDR3 is TGCGCCAGCAGCTTGGGTCTAGCGGGAGGAGTTGAGTTCTTC.

The gene calls are TRBV29-1 and TRBJ2-3; no clear D gene. The CDR3 contains 14 residues. V gave up 5 bases and J gave up 4 bases, with 16 bases separating them. The V gene's germline CDR1 is SQVTM and CDR2 ANQGSEA. CDR3 amino acids: CSVLRARVSDTQYF. CDR3 DNA sequence: TGCAGCGTTTTAAGGGCCCGTGTATCAGATACGCAGTATTTT.

The chain carries TRBV5-5 and TRBJ2-3; no firm D call. Trimming shortened V by 2 bases and J by 6 bases, and 4 bases separated the two germline ends. Germline CDR1 SGHKS, CDR2 YYEKEE (reference sequence). The CDR3 totals 11 residues. The DNA for the CDR3 is TGTGCCAGCAGCTTTATGGATACGCAGTATTTT. Its protein product is CASSFMDTQYF.

The rearrangement uses TRBV29-1 and TRBJ2-7; 12 nucleotides line up with TRBD2. Trimming took 7 bases from V and 5 from J; bases not matched to a gene: 6. Germline values: CDR1 SQVTM, CDR2 ANQGSEA. The CDR3 covers 13 residues. The CDR3 nucleotides read TGCAGCGGTCAGACTAGCGGGAGCCACGAGCAGTACTTC. This codes for CSGQTSGSHEQYF.